The clone carrying this T cell receptor beta chain was counted many times. These data belong to a study of Graves' ophthalmopathy and Graves' hyperthyroidism. CDR1 and CDR2 from the germline V gene are GTSNPN and SVGIG (reference sequence). V lost 0 bases to trimming and J lost 0 bases, with 5 bases between them. This CDR3 has 14 amino acids. Amplified TCR beta CDR3 regions were obtained using RNA transcripts as template. Second-round multiplex PCR came after first-round RT-PCR with HTBI primers. TCRdb independently ran MiXCR on the multiplex PCR reads; one entry per CDR3 protein. There are 620,000 or so distinct CDR3 sequences in the sample; approximately 21% occur only once, and approximately 6.5% lies in the top ten.

The clonotype originates from a woman younger than 30 with stable Graves' hyperthyroidism. Some clones in this sample may be carry-over from other donors' samples. J is TRBJ2-2 and V is TRBV30; D gene ambiguous. The source material was peripheral blood. The CDR3 region has the DNA TGTGCCTGGAGTGTAATTCCGAACACCGGGGAGCTGTTTTTT. It encodes CAWSVIPNTGELFF.